These 6 T cell receptor beta chains came from one sample sequenced in a study of cytomegalovirus exposure and HLA in healthy donors. Researchers ran the PCR with 60 Vbeta and 13 Jbeta primers. The data were produced by immunoSEQ multiplex PCR, yet TCRdb's version contains in-frame clones alone and is incomplete. The sample contains tens of thousands of clones, about four fifths of which appear only once. Sequenced: PBMCs. The receptors shown here come from a man aged 45-65 years in good health and CMV-seropositive.

DNA for the CDR3: TGTGCCAGTAGTTCTGGCGGGAGGACGCGCTACGAGCAGTACTTC. Encoded protein: CASSSGGRTRYEQYF. This sequence joins TRBV19 and TRBJ2-7; TRBD2 agrees at 8 bases. Trimming took 5 bases from V and 3 from J; bases not matched to a gene: 9. From germline, CDR1 is LNHDA and CDR2 SQIVND (reference sequence). The CDR3 runs to 15 residues. Full variable domain (remainder filled in from reference TRBV19 and TRBJ2-7): DGGITQSPKYLFRKEGQNVTLSCEQNLNHDAMYWYRQDPGQGLRLIYYSQIVNDFQKGDIAEGYSVSREKKESFPLTVTSAQKNPTAFYLCASSSGGRTRYEQYFGPGTRLTVT.

The gene calls are TRBV21-1 and TRBJ2-3; the D call in the table, TRBD2, was not verified against the DNA. TRBV21-1 is a listed pseudogene. This CDR3 has 16 amino acids. The CDR3 DNA reads as TGTGCCAGCAGCAAAATCCGGGAGAGGCTGACAGATACGCAGTATTTT. It specifies CASSKIRERLTDTQYF.

This clone appeared a few times. The DNA of the CDR3 is TGTGCCAGCAGTCCTAGTACATCCGGGACTAGCGGCTACGAGCAGTACTTC. Translated: CASSPSTSGTSGYEQYF. This chain uses TRBV11-2 with TRBJ2-7; 11 nucleotides agree with TRBD2. This CDR3 is 17 amino acids long. After removal of 6 bases from V and 3 bases from J, the junction contained 13 bases not matched to a gene. Germline CDR1 and CDR2: SGHAT and FQNNGV.

V gene TRBV6-5 combines with J gene TRBJ1-2, with TRBD1 matching over 9 bases. This CDR3 is 15 amino acids long. The trim removed 2 bases at V and 6 bases at J, leaving 7 bases unmatched. CDR1 and CDR2 from the germline V gene are MNHEY and SVGAGI. CDR3 DNA: TGTGCCAGCAGTTACGGAACAGGGGGCGCAAATGGCTACACCTTC. Residues: CASSYGTGGANGYTF.

The gene calls are TRBV27 and TRBJ1-2; possibly TRBD1 for D (6 bases). The CDR3 runs 14 residues. Trimming stripped 3 bases from V and 7 bases from J, with 15 bases between. Per germline, CDR1 MNHEY and CDR2 SMNVEV (reference sequence). CDR3: CASSFNGEGVGYTF. The DNA for the CDR3 is TGTGCCAGCAGTTTTAACGGGGAGGGGGTTGGCTACACCTTC.

With respect to this clone: Sequence at one end of the junction differs from germline and may be a read error. The chain recombines TRBV19 with TRBJ2-6, with D perhaps matching TRBD1 (5 bases). Germline lookup yields CDR1 LNHDA and CDR2 SQIVND (reference sequence). The CDR3 is 17 residues long. CDR3 in DNA: TGTGCCAGTAGATCCCTCCGGGCTGGTACTGGGGCCAACGGCCTGACTTTC. The encoded protein is CASRSLRAGTGANGLTF.